The T cell receptor (beta chain) under discussion was sequenced for a study of T cells in Graves' hyperthyroidism and ophthalmopathy. Notes on the study in general: Ophthalmopathy cases were set apart from stable hyperthyroidism by a 13 V-J model.

RNA transcripts gave rise to amplified TCR beta CDR3 regions. TCR CDR3 regions were first amplified by RT-PCR with HTBI primers. TCRdb recomputed calls from the multiplex PCR reads with MiXCR, one row per CDR3 protein. The data show hundreds of thousands of distinct CDR3 sequences, over 10% seen once. This clonotype was detected many times. The target antigen is unknown. Between the trimmed V and J ends, which lost 6 bases and 6 bases, there was a span of 15 bases. Germline V gives CDR1 KGHSH, CDR2 LQKENI. The CDR3 is 13 residues long. The chain carries TRBV18 and TRBJ2-7; possible D gene TRBD2, 6 bases. Sequenced input: blood. This clonotype was obtained from a woman aged 18-29 years with Graves' hyperthyroidism. DNA for the CDR3: TGTGCCAGCTCTCCGGGGGAGTCCCTCGAGCAGTACTTC. It is translated as CASSPGESLEQYF. The full variable domain, in which reference TRBV18 and TRBJ2-7 provide the parts outside the CDR3, is NAGVMQNPRHLVRRRGQEARLRCSPMKGHSHVYWYRQLPEEGLKFMVYLQKENIIDESGMPKERFSAEFPKEGPSILRIQQVVRGDSAAYFCASSPGESLEQYFGPGTRLTVT.